These 23 T cell receptor beta chains were sequenced from one sample in a study of T cell repertoires in cytomegalovirus infection. TCRdb reprocessed the reads with MiXCR, giving one entry per CDR3 protein. The table lists around 530,000 distinct CDR3 sequences, more than 15% of them singletons, with roughly a quarter in the top ten. Sequencing used CD8+ T cells from PBMCs. The receptors shown here come from a human donor in good health (CMV status not recorded). Some clones in this sample may be carry-over from other donors' samples.

A few counts support this clonotype. The chain employs TRBV13 and TRBJ2-3; D may be TRBD1 (6 bases). The V gene's germline CDR1 is PRHDT and CDR2 FYEKMQ (reference sequence). This CDR3 comprises 16 residues. Trimming pared 4 bases from V and 4 bases from J, leaving 18 bases between. The CDR3 DNA is TGTGCCAGCAGCTCCCCCCTGCAGGGGTCTGCAGATACGCAGTATTTT. Translation gives CASSSPLQGSADTQYF.

This sequence joins TRBV23-1 and TRBJ2-7; tentative D call: TRBD1 (5 bases). TRBV23-1 is noted as an ORF with a role that remains uncertain. This CDR3 spans 15 amino acids. Trimming cost V 0 bases and J 2 bases, with 11 bases left between them. The DNA of the CDR3 is TGCGCCAGCAGTCAATCGTCGGACACAACCTACGAGCAGTACTTC. Its protein product is CASSQSSDTTYEQYF.

With regard to this clonotype: The junction departs from the called germline gene at one end, perhaps through a read error. The chain has TRBV10-2 and TRBJ2-7, with 7 positions matching TRBD2. The V gene's germline CDR1 is WSHSY and CDR2 SAAADI. CDR3 size: 14 residues. The CDR3 loop reads CASSEGTISYEQYF. The CDR3 DNA is TGCGCAAGCAGTGAGGGGACTATCTCCTACGAGCAGTACTTC.

This clonotype was counted between two and nine times. This chain connects TRBV2 to TRBJ1-2, with 8 bases matching TRBD1. V shed 5 bases and J 6 bases; nucleotides not matched to a gene: 5. The CDR3 length is 13 residues. Germline V gene lookup returns CDR1 SNHLY and CDR2 FYNNEI. The CDR3 reads CASSPDRVDGYTF. The CDR3 coding sequence is TGTGCCAGCAGTCCGGACAGGGTAGATGGCTACACCTTC.

The chain joins TRBV24-1 to TRBJ2-7, with a tentative D call TRBD2 (6 bases). V shed 9 bases and J shed 4 bases, with 15 bases lying between them. Germline CDR1 is KGHDR and CDR2 is SFDVKD. The CDR3 totals 13 residues. The CDR3 DNA reads as TGTGCCACCGCGGGGACGGAGGAGTACGAGCAGTACTTC. Encoded protein: CATAGTEEYEQYF.

This clonotype was picked up a small number of times. V and J are TRBV19 and TRBJ2-3; no firm D call. The V end was cut by 6 bases, the J end by 6 bases, with 16 bases between. This CDR3 comprises 14 residues. Germline V gene sequence: CDR1 LNHDA, CDR2 SQIVND (reference sequence). In DNA, the CDR3 is TGTGCCAGTAGGGGCTCGCGTTTAGCCGATACGCAGTATTTT. Translation: CASRGSRLADTQYF.

This clonotype was seen ten or more times. This chain joins TRBV12-3 or TRBV12-4 and TRBJ2-7; 10 nucleotides line up with TRBD2. V gave up 3 bases and J gave up 2 bases; unmatched junction bases: 4. CDR3 size: 15 residues. The CDR3 loop reads CASSFTSGTAYEQYF. The CDR3 nucleotides read TGTGCCAGCAGTTTTACTAGCGGGACAGCCTACGAGCAGTACTTC.

The chain carries TRBV27 and TRBJ2-7; 8 nucleotides line up with TRBD1. The germline V gene encodes CDR1 MNHEY and CDR2 SMNVEV (reference sequence). V lost 4 bases, J lost 4 bases, and 12 bases stayed unmatched. The CDR3 extends over 16 amino acids. The CDR3 sequence is CASSSPGGGLIYEQYF. Here the CDR3 DNA reads TGTGCCAGCAGTTCGCCAGGGGGCGGATTGATATACGAGCAGTACTTC.

At least ten counts were recorded for this clonotype. The gene calls are TRBV11-1 and TRBJ2-3, with TRBD1 identical over 9 bases. Trimming took 2 bases from V and 3 from J; bases not matched to a gene: 9. The CDR3 contains 17 residues. Germline CDR1 SGHAT, CDR2 FQDESV (reference sequence). CDR3 in amino acids: CASSLRRGQGGTDTQYF. For the CDR3, the DNA is TGTGCCAGCAGCTTAAGGAGGGGACAGGGAGGAACAGATACGCAGTATTTT.

This clonotype was seen a handful of times. The chain links TRBV19 to TRBJ2-7; 7 bases agree with TRBD1. This CDR3 has 13 residues. Per germline, CDR1 LNHDA and CDR2 SQIVND (reference sequence). J gave up 0 bases and V 8 bases, and 4 bases lay outside the gene matches. The CDR3 reads CASLDRDSYEQYF. Here the CDR3 DNA reads TGTGCCAGTTTAGACAGGGACTCCTACGAGCAGTACTTC. Complete variable domain (other parts from reference TRBV19 and TRBJ2-7): DGGITQSPKYLFRKEGQNVTLSCEQNLNHDAMYWYRQDPGQGLRLIYYSQIVNDFQKGDIAEGYSVSREKKESFPLTVTSAQKNPTAFYLCASLDRDSYEQYFGPGTRLTVT.

A few counts support this clonotype. The gene calls are TRBV20-1 and TRBJ2-1, with TRBD2 identical over 14 bases. This CDR3 has 18 amino acids. The junction had 13 bases not matched to a gene; V was cut back by 5 bases and J by 4 bases. Germline V lookup: CDR1 DFQATT, CDR2 SNEGSKA (reference sequence). Written as DNA, the CDR3 is TGCAGTGCTGAGGGGATCTGGACTAGCGGGAGGTCGTACAATGAGCAGTTCTTC. It is translated as CSAEGIWTSGRSYNEQFF.

This clonotype was detected ten times or more. The chain employs TRBV25-1 and TRBJ2-1; 11 bases line up with TRBD2. Germline V gene data show CDR1 as MGHDK and CDR2 as SYGVNS. The junction had 4 bases not matched to a gene; V was cut back by 1 base and J by 8 bases. The CDR3 totals 15 residues. CDR3 sequence: CASSEFLAGGHEQFF. The CDR3 DNA sequence: TGTGCCAGCAGTGAATTTCTAGCGGGAGGCCATGAGCAGTTCTTC.

This clonotype has at least ten counts. The chain combines TRBV7-9 with TRBJ2-2; D is undetermined. Germline values: CDR1 SEHNR, CDR2 FQNEAQ (reference sequence). V was shortened by 6 bases and J by 7 bases, with 12 bases between the two germline ends. This CDR3 contains 13 residues. The DNA for the CDR3 is TGTGCCAGCAGTTCCGCGGAGTTCGGGGAGCTGTTTTTT. It yields the protein CASSSAEFGELFF.

This clonotype was counted a single time. This may come from a read error, since a much larger clone is one base off. The chain has TRBV7-8 and TRBJ2-1, with 8 bases matching TRBD2. The CDR3 loop spans 15 amino acids. Germline CDR1 reads SGHVS; CDR2 reads FQNEAQ. V lost 1 base and J lost 9; bases outside the gene matches: 8. The CDR3 protein is CASSLVSGRGCEQFF. The CDR3 nucleotides are TGTGCCAGCAGCTTAGTGAGCGGGAGAGGTTGTGAGCAGTTCTTC.

For this clonotype: An end of the junction does not agree with germline; a read error may underlie this. J is TRBJ2-3 and V is TRBV7-3; D is uncertain. Germline assignment: CDR1 SGHTA and CDR2 FQGTGA. The CDR3 covers 16 residues. The CDR3 region is CASSSPQSSGTDKQYF. CDR3 sequence (DNA): TGTGCCAGCAGTTCTCCCCAGTCCTCTGGCACAGATAAGCAGTATTTT.

This clonotype was seen ten or more times. The chain carries TRBV6-6 and TRBJ2-1, with D perhaps TRBD2 (5 bases). V was cut by 10 bases and J by 7 bases, with 11 bases left in between. This CDR3 is 11 amino acids long. CDR1 and CDR2 (germline): MNHNY, SVGAGI (reference sequence). The CDR3, as DNA: TGTGCCACCCTAGAGGGTAATGAGCAGTTCTTC. Residues: CATLEGNEQFF.

At least ten counts were recorded for this clonotype. This chain links TRBV6-1 with TRBJ2-7, with a tentative D call TRBD1 (6 bases). This CDR3 spans 12 amino acids. Trimming pared 6 bases from V and 6 bases from J, leaving 12 bases between. Germline-derived CDR1 and CDR2 are MNHNS and SASEGT. The DNA of the CDR3 is TGTGCCAGCAGCATAGGACAGAGCGAGCAGTACTTC. It encodes CASSIGQSEQYF.

This clonotype was seen at least ten times. The chain joins TRBV11-2 to TRBJ2-7; D call uncertain. V was pared by 3 bases and J by 0 bases, with 12 bases between. Germline V gives CDR1 SGHAT, CDR2 FQNNGV. The CDR3 totals 15 residues. In nucleotides, the CDR3 is TGTGCCAGCAGCTTCACGCCCGATAGCTCCTACGAGCAGTACTTC. This codes for CASSFTPDSSYEQYF.

This clonotype has more than one count but fewer than ten. The chain is built from TRBV27 and TRBJ2-2, with TRBD1 matching 11 bases. The J segment lost 6 bases and the V segment lost 5 bases, leaving 2 bases of the junction unmatched. The CDR3 contains 14 residues. Germline V gene data show CDR1 as MNHEY and CDR2 as SMNVEV (reference sequence). The CDR3 loop reads CASSTGQGAGELFF. CDR3 bases: TGTGCCAGCAGTACGGGACAGGGGGCCGGGGAGCTGTTTTTT.

The V and J genes are TRBV27 and TRBJ1-1, with 7 bases aligning to TRBD1. There are 13 residues in the CDR3. CDR1 and CDR2 (germline): MNHEY, SMNVEV (reference sequence). V was pared by 3 bases and J by 5 bases, with 3 bases of the junction left unmatched. The CDR3 nucleotides read TGTGCCAGCAGTTTTAAGGGGGCTACTGAAGCTTTCTTT. This encodes CASSFKGATEAFF.

The chain employs TRBV19 and TRBJ1-3, with a tentative D call TRBD1 (5 bases). The CDR3 is made up of 14 amino acids. CDR1 is LNHDA, CDR2 SQIVND, per germline (reference sequence). Trimming took 7 bases from V and 5 from J, leaving 15 bases between them. This CDR3 is CASTETEIRNTIYF. CDR3 DNA: TGTGCCAGTACCGAGACAGAGATAAGAAACACCATATATTTT.

This clonotype was observed many times. The rearrangement joins TRBV28 to TRBJ2-7; TRBD2 aligns across 15 bases. The trim removed 0 bases at V and 2 bases at J, leaving 11 bases unmatched. CDR1 and CDR2 (germline): MDHEN, SYDVKM. The CDR3 sequence is 20 residues long. The CDR3 protein is CASSLWPGLAGGYTAYEQYF. The DNA of the CDR3 is TGTGCCAGCAGTTTATGGCCAGGACTAGCGGGAGGGTACACTGCCTACGAGCAGTACTTC.

This clonotype was counted between two and nine times. The chain joins TRBV27 to TRBJ1-2; D is possibly TRBD1 (5 bases). The V and J ends lost 6 bases and 11 bases respectively, with 25 bases between them. This CDR3 has 15 residues. The germline gives CDR1 MNHEY, CDR2 SMNVEV (reference sequence). CDR3 residues: CASSDTLGFQWGYTF. Written as DNA, the CDR3 is TGTGCCAGCAGCGACACCCTGGGCTTTCAATGGGGGTACACCTTC.